Sequencing of this TCR beta chain was carried out in a study of CD8+ T cells in alopecia areata. This clone was counted only a few times. RNA, once extracted, was reverse transcribed into cDNA for use as the sequencing template. Only in-frame clones appear in the TCRdb table, and some are missing; sequencing was by immunoSEQ multiplex PCR. The data show around 200,000 clones, 50% to 65% seen once. The sample's treatment: oral pan-JAK inhibitor, 5-10 mg twice daily. The CDR3 is 14 residues long. Germline CDR1 is SGHAT and CDR2 is FQNNGV. Trimming cost V 4 bases and J 6 bases, with 14 bases left between them.

The chain uses TRBV11-2 and TRBJ2-3, with D possibly TRBD1 on 6 matching bases. The sequence derives from a human donor with alopecia areata. The specimen comprised CD8+ T cells sorted from blood, sampled at week 24, from a patient treated with tofacitinib. CDR3 nucleotides: TGTGCCAGCAGCTCCGGATGGGGGCCCGATACGCAGTATTTT. The encoded protein is CASSSGWGPDTQYF.